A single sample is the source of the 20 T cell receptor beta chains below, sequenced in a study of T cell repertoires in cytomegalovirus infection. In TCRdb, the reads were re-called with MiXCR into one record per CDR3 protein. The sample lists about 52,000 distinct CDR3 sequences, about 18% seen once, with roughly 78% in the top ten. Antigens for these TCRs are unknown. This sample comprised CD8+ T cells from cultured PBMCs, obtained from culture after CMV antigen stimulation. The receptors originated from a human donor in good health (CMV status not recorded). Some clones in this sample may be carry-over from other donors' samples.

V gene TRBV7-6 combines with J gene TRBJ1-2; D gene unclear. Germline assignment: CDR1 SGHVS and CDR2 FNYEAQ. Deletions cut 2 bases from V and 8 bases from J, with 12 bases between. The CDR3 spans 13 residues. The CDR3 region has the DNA TGTGCCAGCAGCTTACTTCGGGTGGACGGCTACACCTTC. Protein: CASSLLRVDGYTF.

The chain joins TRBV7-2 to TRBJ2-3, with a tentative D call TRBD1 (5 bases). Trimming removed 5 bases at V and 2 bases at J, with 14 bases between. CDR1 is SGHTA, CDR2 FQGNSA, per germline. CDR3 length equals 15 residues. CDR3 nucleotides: TGTGCCAGCAGCACCCGACACAGGACCACAGATACGCAGTATTTT. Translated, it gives CASSTRHRTTDTQYF.

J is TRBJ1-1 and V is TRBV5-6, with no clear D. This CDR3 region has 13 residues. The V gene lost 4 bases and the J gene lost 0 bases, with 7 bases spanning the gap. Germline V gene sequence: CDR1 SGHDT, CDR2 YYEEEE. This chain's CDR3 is CASSVTLNTEAFF. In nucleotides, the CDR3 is TGTGCCAGCAGCGTTACATTGAACACTGAAGCTTTCTTT.

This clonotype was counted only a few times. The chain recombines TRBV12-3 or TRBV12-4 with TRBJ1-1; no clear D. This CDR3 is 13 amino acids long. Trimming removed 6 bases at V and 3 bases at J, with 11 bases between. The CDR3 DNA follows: TGTGCCAGCAGCTCTCCAAGTTACACTGAAGCTTTCTTT. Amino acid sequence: CASSSPSYTEAFF.

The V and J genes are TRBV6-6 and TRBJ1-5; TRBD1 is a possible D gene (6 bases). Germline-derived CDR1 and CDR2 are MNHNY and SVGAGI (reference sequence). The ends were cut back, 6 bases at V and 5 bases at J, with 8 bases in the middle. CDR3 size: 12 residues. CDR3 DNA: TGTGCCAGCAGCTACAGGGATCAGCCCCAGCATTTT. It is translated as CASSYRDQPQHF.

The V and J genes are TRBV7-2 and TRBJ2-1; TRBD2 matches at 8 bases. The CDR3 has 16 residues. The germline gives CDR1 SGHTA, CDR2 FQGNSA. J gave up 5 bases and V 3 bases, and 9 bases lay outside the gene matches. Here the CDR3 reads CASSLIGAGVHNEQFF. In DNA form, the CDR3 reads TGTGCCAGCAGCTTGATAGGAGCGGGGGTTCACAATGAGCAGTTCTTC.

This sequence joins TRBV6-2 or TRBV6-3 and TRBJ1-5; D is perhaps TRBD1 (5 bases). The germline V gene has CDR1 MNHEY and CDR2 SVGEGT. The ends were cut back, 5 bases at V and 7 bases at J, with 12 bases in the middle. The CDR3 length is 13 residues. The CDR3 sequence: CASSNRRMQPQHF. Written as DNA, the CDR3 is TGTGCCAGCAGTAACAGGAGGATGCAGCCCCAGCATTTT.

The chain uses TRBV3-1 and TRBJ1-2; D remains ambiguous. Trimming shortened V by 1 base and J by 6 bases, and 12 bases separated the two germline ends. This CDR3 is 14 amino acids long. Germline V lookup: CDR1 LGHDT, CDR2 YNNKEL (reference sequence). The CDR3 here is CASSQAGLEDGYTF. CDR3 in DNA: TGTGCCAGCAGCCAAGCGGGGTTGGAAGATGGCTACACCTTC.

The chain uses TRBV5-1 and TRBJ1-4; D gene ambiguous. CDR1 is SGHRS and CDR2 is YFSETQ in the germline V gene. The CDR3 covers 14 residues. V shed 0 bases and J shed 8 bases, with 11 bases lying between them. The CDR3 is CASSLDPAEEKLFF. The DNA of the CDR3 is TGCGCCAGCAGCTTGGATCCGGCAGAGGAAAAACTGTTTTTT.

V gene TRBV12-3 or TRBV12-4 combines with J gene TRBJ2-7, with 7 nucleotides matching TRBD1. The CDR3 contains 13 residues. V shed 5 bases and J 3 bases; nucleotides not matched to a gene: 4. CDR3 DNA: TGTGCCAGCAGTAGGGACAGTTACTACGAGCAGTACTTC. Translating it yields CASSRDSYYEQYF.

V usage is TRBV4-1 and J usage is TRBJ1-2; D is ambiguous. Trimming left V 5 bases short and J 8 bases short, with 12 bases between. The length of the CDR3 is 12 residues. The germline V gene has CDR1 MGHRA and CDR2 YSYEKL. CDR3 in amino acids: CASSAGPGGYTF. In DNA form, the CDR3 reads TGCGCCAGCAGCGCCGGTCCCGGAGGCTACACCTTC.

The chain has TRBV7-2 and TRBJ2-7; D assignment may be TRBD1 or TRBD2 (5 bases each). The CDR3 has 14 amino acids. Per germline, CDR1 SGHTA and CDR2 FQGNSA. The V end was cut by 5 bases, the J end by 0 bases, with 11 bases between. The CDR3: CASSRGRNSYEQYF. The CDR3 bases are TGTGCCAGCAGCCGGGGCCGAAACTCCTACGAGCAGTACTTC. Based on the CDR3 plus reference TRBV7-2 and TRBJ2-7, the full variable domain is GAGVSQSPSNKVTEKGKDVELRCDPISGHTALYWYRQSLGQGLEFLIYFQGNSAPDKSGLPSDRFSAERTGGSVSTLTIQRTQQEDSAVYLCASSRGRNSYEQYFGPGTRLTVT.

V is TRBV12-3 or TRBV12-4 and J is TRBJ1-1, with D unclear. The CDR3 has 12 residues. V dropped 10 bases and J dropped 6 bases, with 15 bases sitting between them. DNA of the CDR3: TGTGCCACTTCCCTAAATCTGGCTGAAGCTTTCTTT. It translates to CATSLNLAEAFF.

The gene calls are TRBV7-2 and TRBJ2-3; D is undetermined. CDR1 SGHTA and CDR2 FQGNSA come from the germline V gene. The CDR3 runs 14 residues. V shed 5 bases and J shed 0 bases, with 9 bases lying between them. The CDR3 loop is CASSPLSSTDTQYF. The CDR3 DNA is TGTGCCAGCAGCCCCCTGTCCAGCACAGATACGCAGTATTTT.

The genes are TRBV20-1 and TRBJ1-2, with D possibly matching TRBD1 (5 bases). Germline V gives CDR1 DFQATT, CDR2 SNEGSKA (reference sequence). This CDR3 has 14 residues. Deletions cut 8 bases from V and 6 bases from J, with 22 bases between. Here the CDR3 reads CSPPGRYEGNGYTF. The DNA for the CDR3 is TGCAGTCCCCCAGGGAGGTACGAGGGGAATGGCTACACCTTC.

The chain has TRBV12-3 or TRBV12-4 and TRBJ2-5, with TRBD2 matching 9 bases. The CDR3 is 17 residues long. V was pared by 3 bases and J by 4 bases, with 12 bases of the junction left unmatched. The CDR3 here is CASSLRAGGRTGETQYF. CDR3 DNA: TGTGCCAGCAGTTTGCGAGCGGGGGGCCGGACAGGAGAGACCCAGTACTTC.

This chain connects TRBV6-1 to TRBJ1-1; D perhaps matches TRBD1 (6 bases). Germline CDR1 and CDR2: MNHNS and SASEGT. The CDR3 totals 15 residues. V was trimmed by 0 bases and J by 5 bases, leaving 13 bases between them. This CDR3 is CASSEARGGRTEAFF. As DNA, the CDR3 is TGTGCCAGCAGTGAAGCGAGAGGGGGGAGAACTGAAGCTTTCTTT.

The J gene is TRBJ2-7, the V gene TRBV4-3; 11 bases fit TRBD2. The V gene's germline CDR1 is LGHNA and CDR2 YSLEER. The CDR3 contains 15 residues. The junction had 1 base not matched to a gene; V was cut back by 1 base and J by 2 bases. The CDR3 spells CASSQVAGGPYEQYF. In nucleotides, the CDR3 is TGCGCCAGCAGCCAAGTAGCGGGGGGGCCCTACGAGCAGTACTTC.

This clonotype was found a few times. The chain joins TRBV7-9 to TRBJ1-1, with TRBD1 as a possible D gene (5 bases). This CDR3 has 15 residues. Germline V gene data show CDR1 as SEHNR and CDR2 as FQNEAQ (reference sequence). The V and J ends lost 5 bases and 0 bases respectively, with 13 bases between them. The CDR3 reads CASSTGLLLNTEAFF. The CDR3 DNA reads TGTGCCAGCAGCACAGGACTGTTATTGAACACTGAAGCTTTCTTT.

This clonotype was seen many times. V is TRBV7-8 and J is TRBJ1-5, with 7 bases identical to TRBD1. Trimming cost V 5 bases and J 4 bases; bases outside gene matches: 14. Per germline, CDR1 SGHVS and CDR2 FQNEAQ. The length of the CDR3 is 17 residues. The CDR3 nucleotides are TGTGCCAGCAGCACCCAGAGGGGGCGAAGTTGGAATCAGCCCCAGCATTTT. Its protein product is CASSTQRGRSWNQPQHF.